The source of this TCR beta chain is a study of CD8+CD57+ T cells in acquired aplastic anemia. The V end lost 2 bases, the J end lost 1 base, and 4 bases lay between the germline ends. CDR1 is SGHDT and CDR2 is YYEEEE in the germline V gene. This CDR3 comprises 12 residues. The use of genomic DNA as template underpinned the TCR beta VDJ and CDR3 profiling. TCRdb ran MiXCR on the reads and lists one entry per CDR3 protein. In the table there are 150,000 to 200,000 distinct CDR3 sequences, just under 65% of which are singletons. Material: sorted CD4+, CD8+, or CD8+CD57+ T cells (not recorded which) from PBMCs. The sequence derives from a human donor in good health. The V gene is TRBV5-6, the J gene TRBJ2-7; D not resolved. The CDR3 protein is CASSFGSYEQYF. The DNA of the CDR3 is TGTGCCAGCAGCTTCGGGTCCTACGAGCAGTACTTC.